This T cell receptor (beta chain) was documented in a study of graft-versus-host responses after intestinal transplantation. At the level of the study: Anti-thymocyte globulin served as induction for all recipients, who then took tacrolimus and steroids for roughly 3 years.

A word on this clone: Its target is not known.

Produced via immunoSEQ multiplex PCR; TCRdb's table is partial and in-frame only. The sample holds over 100,000 clones, 90% to 95% seen once. The CDR3 totals 15 residues. Between the trimmed V and J ends, which lost 7 bases and 0 bases, there was a span of 12 bases. Looked up from germline, CDR1 is MNHEY and CDR2 is SVGAGI. Study-wide results and caveats: High graft-versus-host to host-versus-graft clonal ratios were seen in allografts of patients with graft-donor T cell macrochimerism. Ileal or blood samples showed some GvH clones first, and such clones were also found in recipient marrow.

The clonotype comes from a human donor who received an intestinal transplant. Specimen: unstimulated CD4+ T cells sorted from spleen or lymph node cells, collected before intestinal transplant. The chain couples TRBV6-5 to TRBJ2-2; TRBD2 might be the D (6 bases). In nucleotides, the CDR3 is TGTGCCAGCACCGGGGGAGGCGCGAACACCGGGGAGCTGTTTTTT. The encoded protein is CASTGGGANTGELFF.